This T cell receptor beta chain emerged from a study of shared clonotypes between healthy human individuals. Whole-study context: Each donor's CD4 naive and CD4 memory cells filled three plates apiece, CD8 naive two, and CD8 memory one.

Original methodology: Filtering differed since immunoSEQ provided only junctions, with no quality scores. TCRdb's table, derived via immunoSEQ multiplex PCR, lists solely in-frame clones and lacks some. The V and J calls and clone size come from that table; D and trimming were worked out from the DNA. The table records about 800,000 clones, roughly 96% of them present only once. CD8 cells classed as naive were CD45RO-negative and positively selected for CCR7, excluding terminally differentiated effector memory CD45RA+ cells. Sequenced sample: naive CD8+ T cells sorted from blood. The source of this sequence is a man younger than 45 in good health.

Here the CDR3 reads CASSFSSGGYEQYF. CDR3 in DNA: TGTGCCAGCAGTTTTAGTAGCGGGGGCTACGAGCAGTACTTC. The J gene is TRBJ2-7, the V gene TRBV27, with 9 bases matching TRBD2. This CDR3 spans 14 amino acids. J was trimmed by 3 bases and V by 3 bases; bases with no gene match: 3. Per the germline V gene, CDR1 is MNHEY and CDR2 is SMNVEV (reference sequence).